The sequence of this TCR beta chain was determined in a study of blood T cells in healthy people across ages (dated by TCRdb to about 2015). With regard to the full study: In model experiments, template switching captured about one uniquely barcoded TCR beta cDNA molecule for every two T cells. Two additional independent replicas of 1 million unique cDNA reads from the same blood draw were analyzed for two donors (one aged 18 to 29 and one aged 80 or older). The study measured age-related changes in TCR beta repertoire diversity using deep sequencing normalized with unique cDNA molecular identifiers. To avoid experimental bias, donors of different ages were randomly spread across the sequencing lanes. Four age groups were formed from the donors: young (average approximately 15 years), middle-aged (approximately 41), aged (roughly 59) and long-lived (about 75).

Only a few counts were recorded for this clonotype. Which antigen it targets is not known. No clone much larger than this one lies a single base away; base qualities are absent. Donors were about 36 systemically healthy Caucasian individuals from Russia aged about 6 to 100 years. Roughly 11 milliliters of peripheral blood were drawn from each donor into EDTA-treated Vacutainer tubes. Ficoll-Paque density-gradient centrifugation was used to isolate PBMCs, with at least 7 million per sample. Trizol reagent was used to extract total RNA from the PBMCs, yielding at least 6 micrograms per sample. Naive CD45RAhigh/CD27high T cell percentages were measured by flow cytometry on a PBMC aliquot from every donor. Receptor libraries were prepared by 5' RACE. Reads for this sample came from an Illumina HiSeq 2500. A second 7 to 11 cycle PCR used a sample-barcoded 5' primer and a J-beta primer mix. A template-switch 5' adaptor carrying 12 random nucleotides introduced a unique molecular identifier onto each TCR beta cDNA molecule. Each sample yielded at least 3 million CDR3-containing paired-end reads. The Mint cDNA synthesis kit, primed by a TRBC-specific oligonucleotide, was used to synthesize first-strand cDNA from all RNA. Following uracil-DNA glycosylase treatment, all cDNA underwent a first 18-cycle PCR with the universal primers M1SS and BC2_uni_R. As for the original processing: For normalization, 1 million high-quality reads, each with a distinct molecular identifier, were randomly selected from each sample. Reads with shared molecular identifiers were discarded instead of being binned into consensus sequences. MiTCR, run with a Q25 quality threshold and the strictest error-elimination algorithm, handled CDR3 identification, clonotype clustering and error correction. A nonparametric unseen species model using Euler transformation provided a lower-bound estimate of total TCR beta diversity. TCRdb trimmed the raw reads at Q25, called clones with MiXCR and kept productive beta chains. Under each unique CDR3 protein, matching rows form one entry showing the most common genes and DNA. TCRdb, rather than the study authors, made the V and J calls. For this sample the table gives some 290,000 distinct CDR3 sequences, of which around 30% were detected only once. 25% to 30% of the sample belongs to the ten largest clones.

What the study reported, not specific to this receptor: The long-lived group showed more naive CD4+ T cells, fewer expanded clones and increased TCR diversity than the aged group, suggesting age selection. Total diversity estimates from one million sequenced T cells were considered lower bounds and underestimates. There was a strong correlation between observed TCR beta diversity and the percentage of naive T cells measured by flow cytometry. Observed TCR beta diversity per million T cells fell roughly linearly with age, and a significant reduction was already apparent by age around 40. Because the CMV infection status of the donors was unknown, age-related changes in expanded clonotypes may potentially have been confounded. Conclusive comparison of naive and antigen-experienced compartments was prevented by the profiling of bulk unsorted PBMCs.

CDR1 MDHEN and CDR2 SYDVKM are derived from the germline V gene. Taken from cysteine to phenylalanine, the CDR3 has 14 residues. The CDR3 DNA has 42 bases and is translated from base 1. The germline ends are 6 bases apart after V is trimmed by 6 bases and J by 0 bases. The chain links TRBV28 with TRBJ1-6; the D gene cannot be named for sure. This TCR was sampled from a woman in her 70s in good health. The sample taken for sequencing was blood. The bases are TGTGCCAGCAGCCAGGACTCCTATAATTCACCCCTCCACTTT. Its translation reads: CASSQDSYNSPLHF.